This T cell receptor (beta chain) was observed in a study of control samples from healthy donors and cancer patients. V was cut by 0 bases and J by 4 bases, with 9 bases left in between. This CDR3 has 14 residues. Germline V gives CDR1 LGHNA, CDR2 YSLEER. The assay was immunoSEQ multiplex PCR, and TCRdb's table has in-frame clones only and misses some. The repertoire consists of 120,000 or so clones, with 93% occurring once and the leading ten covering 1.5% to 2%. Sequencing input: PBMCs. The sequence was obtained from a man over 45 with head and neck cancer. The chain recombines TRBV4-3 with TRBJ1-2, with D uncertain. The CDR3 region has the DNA TGCGCCAGCAGCCAAGAAAGGGAAGGCTATGGCTACACCTTC. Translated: CASSQEREGYGYTF.